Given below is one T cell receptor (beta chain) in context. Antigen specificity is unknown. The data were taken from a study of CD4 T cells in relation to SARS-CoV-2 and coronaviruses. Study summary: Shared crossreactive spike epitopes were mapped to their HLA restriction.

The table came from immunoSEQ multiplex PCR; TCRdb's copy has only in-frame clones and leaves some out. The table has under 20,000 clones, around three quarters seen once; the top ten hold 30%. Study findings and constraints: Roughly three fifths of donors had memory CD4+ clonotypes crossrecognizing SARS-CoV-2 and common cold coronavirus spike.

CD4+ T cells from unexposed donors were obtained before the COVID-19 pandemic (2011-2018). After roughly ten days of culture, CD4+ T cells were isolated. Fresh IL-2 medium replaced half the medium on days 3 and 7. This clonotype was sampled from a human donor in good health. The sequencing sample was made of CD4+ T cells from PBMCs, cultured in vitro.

CDR3 residues: CASSDVWLTTYEQYF. The CDR3 bases are TGTGCCAGCAGCGACGTCTGGCTAACGACCTACGAGCAGTACTTC. V is TRBV6-6 and J is TRBJ2-7; D is undetermined. CDR1 is MNHNY and CDR2 is SVGAGI in the germline V gene (reference sequence). The V end was cut by 6 bases, the J end by 2 bases, with 17 bases between. The CDR3 has 15 residues.